What follows describes a single T cell receptor beta chain. Antigen: not known. This specimen belongs to a study of post-analysis software for immune sequencing data. Incorporated into the TCR beta cDNA libraries were unique molecular identifiers, which served to reduce PCR and sequencing biases. TCRdb called the PCR reads again in MiXCR, with one record for every CDR3 protein. Among fewer than 850,000 distinct CDR3 sequences listed, roughly 27% were seen once. Broader study findings: There was significantly lower normalized Chao1 diversity in multiple sclerosis patients than in controls.

This receptor was taken from a girl under 18 with multiple sclerosis. Sequencing input: blood.

The CDR3: CSAGLVYEQYF. The DNA of the CDR3 is TGCAGCGCCGGACTAGTCTACGAGCAGTACTTC. The chain joins TRBV29-1 to TRBJ2-4, with 7 bases lining up with TRBD2. The J call may be incorrect, as the DNA end agrees better with TRBJ2-7. Germline CDR1 SQVTM, CDR2 ANQGSEA. The CDR3 length is 11 residues.